The 30 T cell receptor beta chains presented below share a single source sample, sequenced in a study of T cell repertoires in cytomegalovirus infection. TCRdb reprocessed the reads via MiXCR and lists one record per CDR3 protein. The table has hundreds of thousands of distinct CDR3 sequences, roughly 36% seen once. Antigens of these TCRs are unknown. Specimen: cultured PBMCs, collected from culture after CMV antigen stimulation. The origin of the receptors is a human donor in good health (CMV status not recorded). Some clones in this sample may be carry-over from other donors' samples.

The J gene is TRBJ2-1, the V gene TRBV20-1; D might be TRBD1 (6 bases). Trimming removed 6 bases at V and 7 bases at J, with 10 bases between. CDR3 length: 11 residues. Germline V gene lookup returns CDR1 DFQATT and CDR2 SNEGSKA (reference sequence). The CDR3 spells CSAIGTNEQFF. The CDR3 nucleotides are TGCAGTGCCATTGGGACAAATGAGCAGTTCTTC.

The V call is TRBV6-1, the J call TRBJ1-5; weak D call: TRBD1 (5 bases). The CDR3 extends over 17 amino acids. Germline V gene data show CDR1 as MNHNS and CDR2 as SASEGT. Trimming stripped 4 bases from V and 0 bases from J, with 16 bases between. The CDR3 reads CASSATRQFLSNQPQHF. In DNA form, the CDR3 reads TGTGCCAGCAGTGCCACCAGACAGTTCCTTAGCAATCAGCCCCAGCATTTT.

This chain links TRBV20-1 with TRBJ2-3; 11 nucleotides line up with TRBD2. The ends lost 6 bases at V and 11 bases at J; junction bases unmatched: 16. This CDR3 has 15 residues. In germline, CDR1 is DFQATT, CDR2 SNEGSKA (reference sequence). The CDR3 spells CSASRTSGLVWVQYF. DNA for the CDR3: TGCAGTGCGTCCCGGACTAGCGGGCTAGTTTGGGTGCAGTATTTT.

CDR3 region: CASSIGTGFTDTQYF. The DNA for the CDR3 is TGTGCCAGTAGTATTGGGACAGGTTTCACAGATACGCAGTATTTT. The rearrangement links TRBV19 to TRBJ2-3, with 8 bases that match TRBD1. J gave up 2 bases and V 3 bases, and 4 bases lay outside the gene matches. CDR3 length equals 15 residues. Per germline, CDR1 LNHDA and CDR2 SQIVND (reference sequence).

This clonotype was observed a handful of times. This chain connects TRBV6-1 to TRBJ2-7, with a tentative D call TRBD1 (6 bases). CDR3 length: 15 residues. V shed 6 bases and J shed 0 bases, with 15 bases lying between them. The V gene's germline CDR1 is MNHNS and CDR2 SASEGT. CDR3 in amino acids: CASRRDRKGSYEQYF. CDR3 DNA: TGTGCCAGCAGGAGAGACAGGAAGGGCTCCTACGAGCAGTACTTC.

V gene TRBV20-1 combines with J gene TRBJ2-7, with D unresolved. This CDR3 comprises 12 residues. Germline V gives CDR1 DFQATT, CDR2 SNEGSKA (reference sequence). The V end lost 3 bases, the J end lost 3 bases, and 9 bases lay between the germline ends. The CDR3 region has the DNA TGCAGTGCTAGGGCGTTTTACTACGAGCAGTACTTC. Translation gives CSARAFYYEQYF.

This clonotype was picked up a small number of times. The chain uses TRBV19 and TRBJ1-2; 9 nucleotides line up with TRBD1. CDR3 length: 16 residues. Losses at the gene ends were 2 bases for V and 0 bases for J; bases not matched to a gene: 4. Germline CDR1 LNHDA, CDR2 SQIVND (reference sequence). CDR3 sequence reads: CASSIIGQGPNYGYTF. As DNA, the CDR3 is TGTGCCAGTAGTATAATCGGACAGGGGCCTAACTATGGCTACACCTTC.

The chain links TRBV20-1 to TRBJ1-5, with 8 bases aligning to TRBD1. The CDR3 has 13 amino acids. Unmatched junction bases numbered 8, after V lost 6 bases and J lost 7 bases. Looked up from germline, CDR1 is DFQATT and CDR2 is SNEGSKA (reference sequence). This chain's CDR3 is CSALDRARQPQHF. CDR3 sequence (DNA): TGCAGTGCACTGGACAGGGCGAGGCAGCCCCAGCATTTT.

The sample holds a few counts of this clonotype. The chain links TRBV10-2 to TRBJ2-3, with 14 bases fitting TRBD2. J lost 3 bases, V lost 7 bases, and 6 bases had no gene match. CDR1 and CDR2 (germline): WSHSY, SAAADI. CDR3 size: 16 residues. The chain's CDR3 is CASTEGLAGGTDTQYF. CDR3 nucleotides: TGCGCCAGCACCGAAGGACTAGCGGGGGGTACAGATACGCAGTATTTT.

This clonotype turned up a few times. The DNA of the CDR3 is TGCGCCAGCAGCGATAGGGGACAGATCTTTGCCAAAAACATTCAGTACTTC. Translation gives CASSDRGQIFAKNIQYF. The J gene is TRBJ2-4, the V gene TRBV4-1; 7 nucleotides match TRBD1. CDR3 length: 17 residues. The germline gives CDR1 MGHRA, CDR2 YSYEKL. Germline trimming cut 5 bases from V and 1 base from J; bases unmatched to any gene: 11.

This clonotype was seen more than once but under ten times. The V and J genes are TRBV12-3 or TRBV12-4 and TRBJ1-5; D not resolved. This CDR3 contains 16 residues. Trimming stripped 2 bases from V and 5 bases from J, with 16 bases between. Here the CDR3 DNA reads TGTGCCAGCAGTTTAAGGGCGGCGGGGAATTATCAGCCCCAGCATTTT. It encodes CASSLRAAGNYQPQHF.

The CDR3 here is CSAPNSKEPLQETQYF. In nucleotides, the CDR3 is TGCAGTGCCCCAAACTCCAAGGAACCGCTCCAAGAGACCCAGTACTTC. The rearrangement joins TRBV20-1 to TRBJ2-5; D gene uncertain. The germline gives CDR1 DFQATT, CDR2 SNEGSKA (reference sequence). The V end was cut by 6 bases, the J end by 1 base, with 21 bases between. The CDR3 is 16 residues long.

This clonotype was seen a handful of times. CDR3 loop: CASSCPGRKAYSNQPQHF. Written as DNA, the CDR3 is TGTGCCAGCAGTTGTCCGGGGCGGAAAGCTTATAGCAATCAGCCCCAGCATTTT. The V and J genes are TRBV6-1 and TRBJ1-5, with TRBD1 as a possible D gene (5 bases). Deletions cut 5 bases from V and 0 bases from J, with 20 bases between. Germline V lookup: CDR1 MNHNS, CDR2 SASEGT. The CDR3 length is 18 residues.

The V call is TRBV5-4, the J call TRBJ2-1; 14 nucleotides match TRBD2. The CDR3 covers 15 residues. Germline V CDR1 and CDR2: SGHNT, YYREEE (reference sequence). Germline trimming cut 4 bases from V and 5 bases from J; bases unmatched to any gene: 2. The chain's CDR3 is CASSQGLAGDNEQFF. CDR3 DNA sequence: TGTGCCAGCAGCCAGGGACTAGCGGGAGACAATGAGCAGTTCTTC. Complete variable domain (other parts from reference TRBV5-4 and TRBJ2-1): ETGVTQSPTHLIKTRGQQVTLRCSSQSGHNTVSWYQQALGQGPQFIFQYYREEENGRGNFPPRFSGLQFPNYSSELNVNALELDDSALYLCASSQGLAGDNEQFFGPGTRLTVL.

This clonotype appeared a few times. V gene TRBV2 combines with J gene TRBJ1-1; D may be TRBD1 (5 bases). V shed 4 bases and J shed 7 bases, with 16 bases lying between them. Per germline, CDR1 SNHLY and CDR2 FYNNEI. This CDR3 has 14 residues. CDR3 DNA sequence: TGTGCCAGCAGTGTGTGGAGGGGCGTAATTGAAGCTTTCTTT. This gives the protein CASSVWRGVIEAFF.

The rearrangement uses TRBV20-1 and TRBJ2-3; 8 nucleotides agree with TRBD2. The CDR3 consists of 13 residues. CDR1 DFQATT and CDR2 SNEGSKA come from the germline V gene (reference sequence). CDR3: CSPAGDRPDTQYF. CDR3 in DNA: TGCAGCCCAGCGGGGGACCGCCCAGATACGCAGTATTTT.

The gene calls are TRBV7-2 and TRBJ2-7; D may be TRBD2 (6 bases). The length of the CDR3 is 13 residues. The ends were cut back, 5 bases at V and 7 bases at J, with 15 bases in the middle. Per germline, CDR1 SGHTA and CDR2 FQGNSA. CDR3 coding DNA: TGTGCCAGCAGCGCCTTCGGGGGATCGGAGCAGTACTTC. The encoded protein is CASSAFGGSEQYF.

There are a few counts of this clonotype. This chain uses TRBV19 with TRBJ2-7; 9 bases are shared with TRBD2. The germline V gene has CDR1 LNHDA and CDR2 SQIVND (reference sequence). The CDR3 sequence is 16 residues long. V gave up 11 bases and J gave up 3 bases; unmatched junction bases: 17. The CDR3 nucleotides read TGTGCCCTGAGGGGGAGAGCGGGGGGCAGTATCTACGAGCAGTACTTC. This translates into CALRGRAGGSIYEQYF.

This clonotype showed up just once. The chain uses TRBV20-1 and TRBJ1-3; weak D call: TRBD1 (5 bases). The CDR3 sequence is 14 residues long. The V gene lost 0 bases and the J gene lost 2 bases, with 8 bases spanning the gap. In germline, CDR1 is DFQATT, CDR2 SNEGSKA (reference sequence). The CDR3 region is CSARDQGTGNTIYF. The CDR3 DNA reads TGCAGTGCTAGAGATCAGGGCACTGGAAACACCATATATTTT.

The chain carries TRBV20-1 and TRBJ2-3, with 8 bases aligning to TRBD2. The CDR3 runs to 16 residues. The germline V gene has CDR1 DFQATT and CDR2 SNEGSKA (reference sequence). Trimming took 4 bases from V and 0 from J; bases not matched to a gene: 9. This CDR3 is CSANQYGGASTDTQYF. The CDR3 region has the DNA TGCAGTGCTAACCAGTACGGGGGGGCTAGCACAGATACGCAGTATTTT.

CDR3 nucleotides: TGTGCCAGTACCCCACTTCAGGGGAGGAGAACTGAAGCTTTCTTT. Encoded protein: CASTPLQGRRTEAFF. This chain uses TRBV19 with TRBJ1-1; weak D call: TRBD1 (6 bases). Trimming pared 7 bases from V and 5 bases from J, leaving 20 bases between. The CDR3 loop spans 15 amino acids. Germline V gene lookup returns CDR1 LNHDA and CDR2 SQIVND (reference sequence).

This clonotype was seen a few times. J is TRBJ1-2 and V is TRBV20-1, with D possibly matching TRBD1 (6 bases). The CDR3 length is 14 residues. Germline-derived CDR1 and CDR2 are DFQATT and SNEGSKA (reference sequence). V lost 5 bases and J lost 0, with 13 bases in between. CDR3 loop: CSAVGGGANYGYTF. The CDR3 bases are TGCAGTGCTGTAGGGGGAGGGGCTAACTATGGCTACACCTTC.

At least ten counts were recorded for this clonotype. The chain uses TRBV7-2 and TRBJ2-6; D remains unclear. Deletions cut 8 bases from V and 4 bases from J, with 12 bases between. Germline V lookup: CDR1 SGHTA, CDR2 FQGNSA. The length of the CDR3 is 14 residues. Written as DNA, the CDR3 is TGTGCCAGCTATCCTGCAAGGGGGGCCAACGTCCTGACTTTC. Its translation: CASYPARGANVLTF.

CDR3 residues: CASSSILRDRHNEQFF. The CDR3 DNA sequence: TGTGCCAGCAGCTCCATCCTCCGGGACAGGCACAATGAGCAGTTCTTC. This chain connects TRBV7-9 to TRBJ2-1, with 8 bases fitting TRBD1. Unmatched junction bases numbered 10, after V lost 4 bases and J lost 5 bases. Germline V gene data show CDR1 as SEHNR and CDR2 as FQNEAQ (reference sequence). The CDR3 sequence is 16 residues long.

The chain has TRBV6-1 and TRBJ1-5; D may be TRBD1 (6 bases). Germline CDR1 and CDR2: MNHNS and SASEGT. The CDR3 sequence is 13 residues long. Trimming removed 5 bases from V and 9 bases from J, with 14 bases in between. CDR3 nucleotide sequence: TGTGCCAGCAGTCCAGGACAGCCGTGGCCCCAGCATTTT. Residues: CASSPGQPWPQHF.

V gene TRBV6-1 combines with J gene TRBJ2-7, with 11 nucleotides matching TRBD1. V was pared by 3 bases and J by 7 bases, with 5 bases of the junction left unmatched. CDR3 length: 14 residues. Germline values: CDR1 MNHNS, CDR2 SASEGT. The CDR3 spells CASSDPGQGGEQYF. The CDR3, as DNA: TGTGCCAGCAGTGATCCGGGACAGGGGGGAGAGCAGTACTTC.

This clonotype was counted a few times. The chain combines TRBV11-3 with TRBJ2-5; 7 bases align to TRBD2. V lost 2 bases to trimming and J lost 5 bases; unmatched junction nucleotides: 5. Germline CDR1 SGHNT, CDR2 YENEEA. The CDR3 covers 14 residues. This CDR3 is CASSLSGRLETQYF. The CDR3, as DNA: TGTGCCAGCAGCTTATCCGGGAGGCTCGAGACCCAGTACTTC.

The genes are TRBV2 and TRBJ2-7, with D unresolved. The germline CDR1 and CDR2 sequences are SNHLY and FYNNEI. This CDR3 contains 13 residues. Trimming took off 3 bases at V and 6 bases at J, with 12 bases between the two ends. The CDR3 DNA sequence: TGTGCCAGCAGTGAGGGAACAGAACTCGAGCAGTACTTC. Translation gives CASSEGTELEQYF.

Ten or more counts support this clonotype. The chain couples TRBV7-2 to TRBJ1-1; TRBD1 might be the D (6 bases). Per germline, CDR1 SGHTA and CDR2 FQGNSA. The ends were cut back, 4 bases at V and 2 bases at J, with 23 bases in the middle. This CDR3 contains 18 residues. The CDR3 here is CASSSPFGGGAGNTEAFF. Written as DNA, the CDR3 is TGTGCCAGCAGCTCTCCCTTTGGGGGGGGCGCAGGAAACACTGAAGCTTTCTTT.

Regarding this clonotype: An end of the junction does not agree with germline; a read error may underlie this. The chain combines TRBV7-9 with TRBJ2-7, with a weak D call TRBD2 (6 bases). Germline assignment: CDR1 SEHNR and CDR2 FQNEAQ (reference sequence). CDR3 length equals 15 residues. CDR3 DNA: TGTGCCAGCAGCTTATTTGGCGGGGAACCCCTAGGCACCGACTTC. Protein: CASSLFGGEPLGTDF.